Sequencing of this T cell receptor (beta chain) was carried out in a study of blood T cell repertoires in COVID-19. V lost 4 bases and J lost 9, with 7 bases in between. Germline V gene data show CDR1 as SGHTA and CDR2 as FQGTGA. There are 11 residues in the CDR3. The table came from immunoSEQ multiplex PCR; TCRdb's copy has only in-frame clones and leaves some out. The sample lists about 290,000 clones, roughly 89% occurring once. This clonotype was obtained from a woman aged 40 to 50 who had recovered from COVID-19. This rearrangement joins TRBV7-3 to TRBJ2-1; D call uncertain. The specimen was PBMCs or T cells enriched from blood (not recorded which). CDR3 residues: CASSSVSEQFF. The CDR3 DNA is TGTGCCAGCAGCTCTGTCAGTGAGCAGTTCTTC.